These 32 T cell receptor beta chains originate from one sample sequenced in a study of regulatory T cells in long-lasting Graves disease. Combining iRepertoire HTBI primers with Arm-PCR of CDR3 regions, the authors built TCR beta libraries. Via MiXCR, TCRdb re-called the multiplex PCR reads, giving one row per CDR3 protein. The sample comprises over 650,000 distinct CDR3 sequences, 25% to 35% of which are singletons, and about two fifths rests with the top ten. Described time point: persistent/refractory GD, antithyroid drugs over 5 years with positive TRAb. RNA extracted from PBMCs served as the sequencing template. Sequenced here: peripheral blood mononuclear cells (PBMCs), sampled when the disease was refractory, from a patient treated with antithyroid drugs. Every receptor here comes from a female donor with Graves disease.

This clonotype was counted a few times. DNA for the CDR3: TGCGCCAGCAGCCCCCGACAGGGGGACACCGGGGAGCTGTTTTTT. The encoded protein is CASSPRQGDTGELFF. The J gene is TRBJ2-2, the V gene TRBV5-1; 9 nucleotides align to TRBD1. The CDR3 consists of 15 residues. V lost 4 bases, J lost 3 bases, and 4 bases stayed unmatched. Germline loops: CDR1 SGHRS, CDR2 YFSETQ.

This clonotype has more than one count but fewer than ten. The CDR3 protein is CASSSPRTGLSGNTIYF. The CDR3 DNA follows: TGTGCCAGCAGCTCACCTCGGACAGGCCTCTCTGGAAACACCATATATTTT. The chain couples TRBV7-9 to TRBJ1-3, with TRBD1 matching 7 bases. Germline loops: CDR1 SEHNR, CDR2 FQNEAQ (reference sequence). The V segment lost 4 bases and the J segment 0 bases; nucleotides outside the gene matches: 9. The CDR3 consists of 17 residues.

The chain uses TRBV12-3 or TRBV12-4 and TRBJ2-1, with D uncertain. The CDR3 is 10 residues long. V was shortened by 6 bases and J by 7 bases, with 4 bases between the two germline ends. The CDR3 nucleotides read TGTGCCAGCAGGAGAAATGAGCAGTTCTTC. Translating gives CASRRNEQFF.

In regard to this clonotype: A much larger clone differs by one base, so this may be a read error. V and J are TRBV12-3 or TRBV12-4 and TRBJ2-5; a weak D match, TRBD1 (5 bases). This CDR3 spans 15 amino acids. V lost 5 bases and J lost 6, with 19 bases in between. The CDR3 protein is CASSLAEGVLKTQYF. The CDR3 DNA is TGTGCCAGCAGTCTGGCAGAAGGGGTTTTGAAGACCCAGTACTTC.

There are many counts of this clonotype. This chain joins TRBV12-3 or TRBV12-4 and TRBJ1-3; the D is unclear. This CDR3 is built from 13 residues. The V end was cut by 3 bases, the J end by 4 bases, with 7 bases between. In DNA form, the CDR3 reads TGTGCCAGCAGTTTGGCCTCCGGAAACACCATATATTTT. Translation gives CASSLASGNTIYF.

The V gene is TRBV14, the J gene TRBJ2-5; D not resolved. The ends were cut back, 5 bases at V and 11 bases at J, with 18 bases in the middle. The length of the CDR3 is 13 residues. Germline V gene data show CDR1 as SGHDN and CDR2 as FVKESK. In DNA, the CDR3 is TGTGCCAGCAGCGGTCGGCCTCTCGGTGAGCAGTACTTC. It yields the protein CASSGRPLGEQYF.

This clonotype showed up just a few times. The J gene is TRBJ2-5, the V gene TRBV5-4; 10 positions match TRBD2. Unmatched junction bases numbered 8, after V lost 4 bases and J lost 2 bases. Germline V gene sequence: CDR1 SGHNT, CDR2 YYREEE (reference sequence). CDR3 size: 16 residues. The CDR3 bases are TGTGCCAGCAGCGCCGGACTAGCGGAAGCACAAGAGACCCAGTACTTC. Protein sequence: CASSAGLAEAQETQYF.

This clonotype was recorded only once. The chain couples TRBV7-9 to TRBJ1-4; 8 bases line up with TRBD1. In germline, CDR1 is SEHNR, CDR2 FQNEAQ (reference sequence). The CDR3 is 14 amino acids. V was pared by 5 bases and J by 8 bases, with 7 bases of the junction left unmatched. The CDR3 loop reads CASSPRGREEKLFF. The CDR3 DNA follows: TGTGCCAGCAGCCCCAGGGGGCGCGAGGAAAAACTGTTTTTT. Together with reference TRBV7-9 and TRBJ1-4, the CDR3 gives the full variable domain: DTGVSQNPRHKITKRGQNVTFRCDPISEHNRLYWYRQTLGQGPEFLTYFQNEAQLEKSRLLSDRFSAERPKGSFSTLEIQRTEQGDSAMYLCASSPRGREEKLFFGSGTQLSVL.

The V call is TRBV7-9, the J call TRBJ2-7; TRBD2 agrees at 9 bases. Germline CDR1 SEHNR, CDR2 FQNEAQ (reference sequence). J gave up 4 bases and V 6 bases, and 10 bases lay outside the gene matches. The CDR3 contains 15 residues. The CDR3 sequence is CASSSQTSGWYEQYF. CDR3 nucleotide sequence: TGTGCCAGCAGTTCCCAAACTAGCGGGTGGTACGAGCAGTACTTC.

This clonotype has just a few counts. This chain uses TRBV28 with TRBJ1-1; possible D gene TRBD1, 5 bases. The CDR3 covers 16 residues. V was shortened by 4 bases and J by 8 bases, with 23 bases between the two germline ends. Germline assignment: CDR1 MDHEN and CDR2 SYDVKM. CDR3 loop: CASSSNRWGTRFEAFF. CDR3 nucleotide sequence: TGTGCCAGCAGTTCAAATCGATGGGGGACCCGCTTCGAAGCTTTCTTT.

This clonotype was seen many times. J is TRBJ1-2 and V is TRBV12-3 or TRBV12-4, with TRBD1 matching over 7 bases. The CDR3 has 13 residues. J gave up 7 bases and V 3 bases, and 5 bases lay outside the gene matches. The CDR3: CASSLSQGVGYTF. CDR3 DNA: TGTGCCAGCAGTTTGTCCCAGGGGGTTGGCTACACCTTC.

This clonotype has at least ten counts. The chain has TRBV6-1 and TRBJ2-7; 8 nucleotides agree with TRBD1. This CDR3 comprises 15 residues. Per germline, CDR1 MNHNS and CDR2 SASEGT. J lost 5 bases, V lost 5 bases, and 11 bases had no gene match. Here the CDR3 DNA reads TGTGCCAGCAGTCTCTCAGGGACAGGAGTGGACGAGCAGTACTTC. Translation: CASSLSGTGVDEQYF.

About this clonotype: It may be a read error: a sequence one base away is much more abundant. The J gene is TRBJ2-2, the V gene TRBV24-1; D may be TRBD1 or TRBD2 (6 bases each). The germline gives CDR1 KGHDR, CDR2 SFDVKD. The length of the CDR3 is 16 residues. DNA of the CDR3: TGTGCCACCAGTGAAACCCCCCCAGGGGACGGCGGGGAGCTGTTGTTT. It codes for CATSETPPGDGGELLF.

The chain carries TRBV5-1 and TRBJ2-7; 7 bases match TRBD1. CDR1 SGHRS and CDR2 YFSETQ come from the germline V gene. The CDR3 covers 14 residues. V was clipped by 4 bases and J by 2 bases; unmatched bases: 6. The CDR3 DNA follows: TGCGCCAGCAGCGATGGGGACAGAGCCTACGAGCAGTACTTC. Encoded protein: CASSDGDRAYEQYF.

Details on this clonotype: One base separates it from a far larger clone, so it is likely a read error. This likely comes from a read error, as the CDR3 has no conserved phenylalanine or tryptophan at its end. The rearrangement uses TRBV7-3 and TRBJ2-7; D is undetermined. CDR1 and CDR2 from the germline V gene are SGHTA and FQGTGA. With 5 bases removed from V and 2 bases from J, the gap between germline ends came to 13 bases. CDR3 length: 14 residues. The DNA for the CDR3 is TGTGCCAGCAGCCAGAATCTCGGCACCTACGAGCAGTACCTC. Translating it yields CASSQNLGTYEQYL.

In its sample, this clonotype was seen once. The chain links TRBV5-1 to TRBJ1-1; D gene uncertain. CDR1 and CDR2 from the germline V gene are SGHRS and YFSETQ. This CDR3 is 13 amino acids long. Trimming removed 2 bases at V and 6 bases at J, with 11 bases between. The CDR3 DNA sequence: TGCGCCAGCAGCTTATTGGTCGGTTCTGAAGCTTTCTTT. Protein: CASSLLVGSEAFF.

The J gene is TRBJ2-6, the V gene TRBV12-5; TRBD1 is a possible D gene (5 bases). The CDR3 is made up of 21 amino acids. Germline V gives CDR1 LGHNT, CDR2 FRNRAP. V was shortened by 0 bases and J by 0 bases, with 21 bases between the two germline ends. Here the CDR3 reads CASGLVSGRVTKTSGANVLTF. In nucleotides, the CDR3 is TGTGCTAGTGGTTTGGTATCGGGCAGGGTTACGAAAACCTCTGGGGCCAACGTCCTGACTTTC.

This clonotype turned up a few times. The chain joins TRBV5-1 to TRBJ1-2, with D perhaps TRBD1 (6 bases). This CDR3 contains 15 residues. V shed 4 bases and J shed 6 bases, with 19 bases lying between them. Germline values: CDR1 SGHRS, CDR2 YFSETQ. In DNA, the CDR3 is TGCGCCAGCAGCCAATGGGACAAAAGTCCGGATGGCTACACCTTC. Its translation: CASSQWDKSPDGYTF.

V usage is TRBV6-4 and J usage is TRBJ1-2; D remains unclear. The CDR3 is made up of 13 amino acids. Deletions cut 3 bases from V and 5 bases from J, with 10 bases between. Germline V gene data show CDR1 as MRHNA and CDR2 as SNTAGT. The CDR3 sequence: CASSENWRYGYTF. The CDR3 DNA sequence: TGTGCCAGCAGTGAGAATTGGAGGTATGGCTACACCTTC.

The V gene is TRBV3-1, the J gene TRBJ2-7; 7 nucleotides agree with TRBD1. Unmatched junction bases numbered 3, after V lost 4 bases and J lost 0 bases. This CDR3 region has 14 residues. Germline CDR1 reads LGHDT; CDR2 reads YNNKEL (reference sequence). The DNA of the CDR3 is TGTGCCAGCAGCCGAGGACAGGACTCCTACGAGCAGTACTTC. Its protein is CASSRGQDSYEQYF.

CDR3 sequence: CAWSRDRLSYEQYF. The CDR3, as DNA: TGTGCCTGGAGCAGGGACAGACTTTCCTACGAGCAGTACTTC. The chain couples TRBV30 to TRBJ2-7; 7 bases align to TRBD1. The CDR3 spans 14 residues. Germline V gene lookup returns CDR1 GTSNPN and CDR2 SVGIG (reference sequence). Trimming at V came to 3 bases and at J to 1 base, leaving 6 bases not matched to a gene.

This clonotype has a handful of counts. The chain employs TRBV20-1 and TRBJ1-1, with 10 positions matching TRBD1. The CDR3 has 15 residues. In germline, CDR1 is DFQATT, CDR2 SNEGSKA (reference sequence). V gave up 0 bases and J gave up 4 bases; unmatched junction bases: 5. CDR3 region: CSARDRDRGPTEAFF. DNA for the CDR3: TGCAGTGCTAGAGACCGGGACAGGGGACCCACTGAAGCTTTCTTT.

J is TRBJ1-1 and V is TRBV29-1, with D possibly TRBD1 on 5 matching bases. The germline V gene has CDR1 SQVTM and CDR2 ANQGSEA. V was trimmed by 3 bases and J by 7 bases, leaving 12 bases between them. The CDR3 length is 12 residues. The CDR3 here is CSVDRVGGEAFF. CDR3 nucleotide sequence: TGCAGCGTTGACAGAGTTGGGGGTGAAGCTTTCTTT.

This clonotype occurred a few times. This sequence joins TRBV20-1 and TRBJ1-2, with D maybe TRBD1 (6 bases). CDR3 size: 12 residues. Per the germline V gene, CDR1 is DFQATT and CDR2 is SNEGSKA (reference sequence). V was trimmed by 5 bases and J by 7 bases, leaving 14 bases between them. The CDR3 reads CSAGEQGGGYTF. The CDR3 DNA follows: TGCAGTGCTGGGGAACAGGGAGGTGGCTACACCTTC.

There are a few counts of this clonotype. The chain employs TRBV25-1 and TRBJ1-1; D unresolved. V lost 1 base to trimming and J lost 8 bases, with 8 bases between them. The CDR3 runs 12 residues. CDR1 is MGHDK, CDR2 SYGVNS, per germline. The CDR3 is CASSESLTEAFF. The DNA of the CDR3 is TGTGCCAGCAGTGAATCCCTGACAGAAGCTTTCTTT.

The V call is TRBV29-1, the J call TRBJ2-5; a weak D match, TRBD1 (6 bases). This CDR3 spans 13 amino acids. V was trimmed by 6 bases and J by 4 bases, leaving 15 bases between them. Germline V gene sequence: CDR1 SQVTM, CDR2 ANQGSEA. The CDR3 region has the DNA TGCAGCGTCCCCAGGGGTGGAGCAGAGACCCAGTACTTC. The encoded protein is CSVPRGGAETQYF.

This chain links TRBV5-1 with TRBJ1-4; TRBD1 agrees at 9 bases. The V segment lost 2 bases and the J segment 8 bases; nucleotides outside the gene matches: 7. This CDR3 region has 15 residues. The germline gives CDR1 SGHRS, CDR2 YFSETQ. The CDR3 region is CASSLPGQGPEKLFF. DNA for the CDR3: TGCGCCAGCAGCTTACCGGGACAGGGACCGGAAAAACTGTTTTTT.

CDR3 residues: CSVEETGRYGYTF. CDR3 bases: TGCAGCGTTGAAGAAACAGGCCGCTATGGCTACACCTTC. V usage is TRBV29-1 and J usage is TRBJ1-2, with a tentative D call TRBD1 (5 bases). The V end lost 0 bases, the J end lost 4 bases, and 9 bases lay between the germline ends. The CDR3 extends over 13 amino acids. Germline loops: CDR1 SQVTM, CDR2 ANQGSEA.

Regarding this clonotype: One end of the junction fails to match germline, which may point to a read error. V usage is TRBV11-2 and J usage is TRBJ1-3; tentative D call: TRBD1 (6 bases). This CDR3 has 16 residues. Germline CDR1 SGHAT, CDR2 FQNNGV. The CDR3 reads CASSPRPRGSGNTIYF. CDR3 nucleotides: TGTGCCAGCAGCCCCAGGCCCAGGGGCTCTGGAAACACTATATATTTT.

This clonotype showed up just a few times. This chain joins TRBV5-1 and TRBJ1-2; D gene uncertain. With 4 bases removed from V and 6 bases from J, the gap between germline ends came to 16 bases. The CDR3 runs 14 residues. Germline CDR1 is SGHRS and CDR2 is YFSETQ. Here the CDR3 reads CASSTFGPGDGYTF. Here the CDR3 DNA reads TGCGCCAGCAGCACCTTTGGTCCAGGCGATGGCTACACCTTC.

This clonotype showed up just a few times. The chain is built from TRBV29-1 and TRBJ1-2, with TRBD1 as a possible D gene (6 bases). The CDR3 consists of 12 residues. Germline CDR1 and CDR2: SQVTM and ANQGSEA. Trimming stripped 6 bases from V and 4 bases from J, with 12 bases between. The DNA for the CDR3 is TGCAGCGTAGCGGACAGATTCTATGGCTACACCTTC. It specifies CSVADRFYGYTF.

CDR3 DNA: TGTGCCAGCAGCCTTTTGGCAAACACCATATATTTT. Translating gives CASSLLANTIYF. The rearrangement uses TRBV12-3 or TRBV12-4 and TRBJ1-3; D gene uncertain. The CDR3 runs 12 residues. The germline V and J ends were trimmed by 6 bases and 6 bases, with 9 bases remaining between them.